The T cell receptor (beta chain) described here comes from a study of cytomegalovirus exposure and HLA in healthy donors. In the study overall: A preliminary data release comprised tens of millions of unique TCRs obtained from HLA-typed donors.

At collection, donors were nominally healthy, but unrecorded immune exposures were probable. The study's findings and limits: What a later analysis reportedly showed was that an Asian-associated ancestry cluster had fewer N-insertions than the 666-donor mean. Usually a TCR sequence was rare, but some public TCRs were found in many donors.

In regard to this clone: Its target is unknown.

This CDR3 contains 15 residues. Germline lookup yields CDR1 SGHRS and CDR2 YFSETQ. V was trimmed by 0 bases and J by 0 bases, leaving 9 bases between them. The PCR had 60 Vbeta and 13 Jbeta primers. The repertoire was sequenced with immunoSEQ multiplex PCR; TCRdb's copy has only in-frame clones and lacks some. The sample includes roughly 92,000 clones, about 8% seen only once; the top ten take 2.3%. The rearrangement uses TRBV5-1 and TRBJ2-5; D is undetermined. This clonotype originated in a man in his fifties in good health and CMV-seronegative. Sequencing was done on a sample of PBMCs. For the CDR3, the DNA is TGCGCCAGCAGCTTGGCCGGGTCAAACCAAGAGACCCAGTACTTC. It translates to CASSLAGSNQETQYF.